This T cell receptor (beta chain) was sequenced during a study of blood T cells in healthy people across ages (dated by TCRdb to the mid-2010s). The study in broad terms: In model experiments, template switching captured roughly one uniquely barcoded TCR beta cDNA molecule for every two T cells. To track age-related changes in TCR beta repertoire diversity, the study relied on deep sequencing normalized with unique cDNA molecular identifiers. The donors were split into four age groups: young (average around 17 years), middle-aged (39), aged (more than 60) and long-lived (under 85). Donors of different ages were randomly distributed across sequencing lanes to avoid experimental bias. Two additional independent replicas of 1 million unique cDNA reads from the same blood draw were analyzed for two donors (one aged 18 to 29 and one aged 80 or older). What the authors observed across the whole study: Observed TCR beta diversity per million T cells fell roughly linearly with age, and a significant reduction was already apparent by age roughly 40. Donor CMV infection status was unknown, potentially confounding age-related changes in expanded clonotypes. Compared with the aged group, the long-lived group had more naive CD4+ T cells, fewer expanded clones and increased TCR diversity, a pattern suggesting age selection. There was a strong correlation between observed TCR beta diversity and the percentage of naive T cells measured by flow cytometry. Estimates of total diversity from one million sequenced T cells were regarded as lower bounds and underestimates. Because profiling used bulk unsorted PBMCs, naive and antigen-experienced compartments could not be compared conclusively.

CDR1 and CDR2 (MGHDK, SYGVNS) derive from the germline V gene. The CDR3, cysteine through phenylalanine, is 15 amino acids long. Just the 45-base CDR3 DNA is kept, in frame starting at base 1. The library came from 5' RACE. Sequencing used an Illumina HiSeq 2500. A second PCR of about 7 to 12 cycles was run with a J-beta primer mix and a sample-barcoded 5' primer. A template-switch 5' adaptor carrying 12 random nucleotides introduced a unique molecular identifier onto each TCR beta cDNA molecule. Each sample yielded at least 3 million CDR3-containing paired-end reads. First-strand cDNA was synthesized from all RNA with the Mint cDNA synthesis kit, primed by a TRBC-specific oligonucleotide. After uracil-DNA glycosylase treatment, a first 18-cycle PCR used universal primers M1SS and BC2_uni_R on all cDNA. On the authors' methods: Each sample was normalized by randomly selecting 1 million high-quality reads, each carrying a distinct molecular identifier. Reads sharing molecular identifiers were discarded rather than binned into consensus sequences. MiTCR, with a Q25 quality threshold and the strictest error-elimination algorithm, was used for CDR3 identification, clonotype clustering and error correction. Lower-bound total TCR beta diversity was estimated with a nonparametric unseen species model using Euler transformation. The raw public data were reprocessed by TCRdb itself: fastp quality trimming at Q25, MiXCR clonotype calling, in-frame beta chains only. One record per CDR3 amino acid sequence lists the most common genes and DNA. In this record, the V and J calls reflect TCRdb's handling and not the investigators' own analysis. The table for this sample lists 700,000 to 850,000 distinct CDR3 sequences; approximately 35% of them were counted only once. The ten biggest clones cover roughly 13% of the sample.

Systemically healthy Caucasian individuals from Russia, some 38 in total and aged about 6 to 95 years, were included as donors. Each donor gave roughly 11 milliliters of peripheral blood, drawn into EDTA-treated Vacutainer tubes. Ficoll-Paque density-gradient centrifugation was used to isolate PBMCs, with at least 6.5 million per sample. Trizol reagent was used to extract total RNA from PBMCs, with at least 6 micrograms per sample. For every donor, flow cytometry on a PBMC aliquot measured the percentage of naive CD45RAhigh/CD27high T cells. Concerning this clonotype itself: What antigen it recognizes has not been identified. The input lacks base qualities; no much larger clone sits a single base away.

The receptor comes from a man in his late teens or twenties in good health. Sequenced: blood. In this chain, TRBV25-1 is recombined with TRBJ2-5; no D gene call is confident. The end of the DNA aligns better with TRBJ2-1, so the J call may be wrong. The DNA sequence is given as TGTGCCAGCAGCGATAAGGGCAGATACCAAGAGACCCAGTTCTTC. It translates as CASSDKGRYQETQFF.